The 16 T cell receptor beta chains in this list originate from one sample, sequenced in a study of early T cells in non-severe SARS-CoV-2 infection. MiXCR, run by TCRdb on the 5' RACE reads, gives a single entry per CDR3 protein. The sample includes about 40,000 distinct CDR3 sequences, roughly 5% of them seen just once. The source material was whole blood. The receptors were gathered from an adult who was a healthcare worker with PCR-confirmed SARS-CoV-2 infection or an uninfected control (not recorded which).

V usage is TRBV3-1 and J usage is TRBJ1-1; D is uncertain. The CDR3 is 13 amino acids. Germline loops: CDR1 LGHDT, CDR2 YNNKEL (reference sequence). V lost 3 bases, J lost 1 base, and 6 bases lay in between. The DNA of the CDR3 is TGTGCCAGCAGCCAGGTCCGGAACACTGAAGCTTTCTTT. The encoded protein is CASSQVRNTEAFF.

There are a few counts of this clonotype. The chain uses TRBV7-3 and TRBJ1-5; possible D gene TRBD1, 6 bases. CDR3 length equals 13 residues. The germline V gene encodes CDR1 SGHTA and CDR2 FQGTGA. Trimming removed 3 bases at V and 9 bases at J, with 12 bases between. This chain's CDR3 is CASSLDSFGPQHF. The DNA of the CDR3 is TGTGCCAGCAGCTTGGACAGTTTCGGGCCCCAGCATTTT.

Ten or more counts support this clonotype. This rearrangement joins TRBV7-3 to TRBJ1-1, with TRBD1 as a possible D gene (5 bases). Germline CDR1 and CDR2: SGHTA and FQGTGA. The CDR3 has 13 amino acids. Trimming took 5 bases from V and 1 from J, leaving 8 bases between them. The CDR3 spells CASSTGPNTEAFF. In DNA form, the CDR3 reads TGTGCCAGCAGCACGGGACCGAACACTGAAGCTTTCTTT.

This clonotype appeared many times. The CDR3 region has the DNA TGTGCCAGCAGCCCCGACAGCGGGAGATTGAGGGACAATGAGCAGTTCTTC. As protein: CASSPDSGRLRDNEQFF. The gene calls are TRBV9 and TRBJ2-1, with TRBD2 identical over 8 bases. Germline-derived CDR1 and CDR2 are SGDLS and YYNGEE. V lost 4 bases to trimming and J lost 5 bases; unmatched junction nucleotides: 14. CDR3 length: 17 residues.

As concerns this clonotype: A much larger clone lies one base from this, so it may be a read error. This chain links TRBV28 with TRBJ2-7; D unclear. This CDR3 is 15 amino acids long. Germline CDR1 MDHEN, CDR2 SYDVKM. CDR3 DNA sequence: TGTACCAGCAGTTTTCCCGGGCCTAGAGCCTACGAGCAGTACTTC. This sequence encodes CTSSFPGPRAYEQYF.

This clonotype appeared many times. The chain links TRBV12-3 or TRBV12-4 to TRBJ2-3, with D uncertain. This CDR3 has 16 residues. Trimming took 10 bases from V and 1 from J, leaving 21 bases between them. The CDR3 protein is CAIATYQNMGTDTQYF. CDR3 in DNA: TGTGCCATTGCGACGTATCAGAATATGGGCACAGATACGCAGTATTTT.

This clonotype was counted ten times or more. The genes are TRBV7-3 and TRBJ1-6, with a weak D call TRBD1 (5 bases). V dropped 2 bases and J dropped 8 bases, with 7 bases sitting between them. CDR1 is SGHTA, CDR2 FQGTGA, per germline. The CDR3 consists of 13 residues. DNA of the CDR3: TGTGCCAGCAGCTTATGGGGGGATTCACCCCTCCACTTT. Amino acid sequence: CASSLWGDSPLHF.

The rearrangement joins TRBV27 to TRBJ1-4; 8 nucleotides match TRBD1. The CDR3 has 12 residues. In germline, CDR1 is MNHEY, CDR2 SMNVEV (reference sequence). V lost 8 bases to trimming and J lost 7 bases; unmatched junction nucleotides: 3. CDR3 loop: CASRTGPEKLFF. As DNA, the CDR3 is TGTGCCAGCCGGACAGGGCCTGAAAAACTGTTTTTT.

Ten or more counts support this clonotype. V and J are TRBV5-6 and TRBJ2-7, with 7 bases fitting TRBD1. Trimming removed 4 bases from V and 4 bases from J; junction bases left unmatched: 8. There are 14 residues in the CDR3. Germline loops: CDR1 SGHDT, CDR2 YYEEEE. CDR3 sequence: CASSPVQGTYEQYF. As DNA, the CDR3 is TGTGCCAGCAGCCCGGTACAGGGGACATACGAGCAGTACTTC.

At least ten counts were recorded for this clonotype. V is TRBV10-3 and J is TRBJ1-2; no firm D call. Trimming removed 6 bases from V and 6 bases from J, with 11 bases in between. Germline CDR1 is ENHRY and CDR2 is SYGVKD. There are 12 residues in the CDR3. The CDR3 region has the DNA TGTGCCATCAGCCCTGAGGTAGATGGCTACACCTTC. Translating gives CAISPEVDGYTF.

This clonotype was seen repeatedly, ten times or more. J is TRBJ1-1 and V is TRBV6-2 or TRBV6-3, with 7 positions matching TRBD1. The germline V gene has CDR1 MNHEY and CDR2 SVGEGT. V lost 6 bases to trimming and J lost 5 bases; unmatched junction nucleotides: 12. This CDR3 region has 15 residues. In DNA form, the CDR3 reads TGTGCCAGCAGAGATTTGACAGGGTGGGATACTGAAGCTTTCTTT. Protein: CASRDLTGWDTEAFF.

The CDR3 reads CASSPSRWENTIYF. CDR3 coding DNA: TGTGCCAGCAGTCCATCCCGATGGGAAAACACCATATATTTT. The J gene is TRBJ1-3, the V gene TRBV2; no firm D call. The germline CDR1 and CDR2 sequences are SNHLY and FYNNEI. The CDR3 spans 14 residues. V gave up 5 bases and J gave up 6 bases, with 14 bases separating them.

This clonotype has a count of ten or more. This chain uses TRBV7-2 with TRBJ2-3; D might be TRBD2 (7 bases). Germline V gene data show CDR1 as SGHTA and CDR2 as FQGNSA. Trimming shortened V by 5 bases and J by 0 bases, and 18 bases separated the two germline ends. CDR3 length: 17 residues. This CDR3 reads CASSLLGGGASTDTQYF. CDR3 nucleotides: TGTGCCAGCAGCCTACTAGGAGGGGGGGCTAGCACAGATACGCAGTATTTT.

This clonotype was counted at least ten times. The chain joins TRBV12-3 or TRBV12-4 to TRBJ2-7; 7 bases map to TRBD2. The length of the CDR3 is 16 residues. The V gene end was trimmed by 6 bases and the J gene end by 0 bases; junction bases not matched to a gene: 11. CDR3 in amino acids: CASRAGRRGSSYEQYF. CDR3 coding DNA: TGTGCCAGCAGGGCCGGACGGCGGGGGAGCTCCTACGAGCAGTACTTC.

This clonotype was seen more than once but under ten times. The V and J genes are TRBV19 and TRBJ2-1, with 10 bases that match TRBD2. Trimming took 9 bases from V and 0 from J; bases not matched to a gene: 14. CDR3 length: 18 amino acids. The germline V gene encodes CDR1 LNHDA and CDR2 SQIVND (reference sequence). The CDR3 nucleotides read TGTGCCAGCAAAGACCTAGCGGGAGCCACTAGCTCCTACAATGAGCAGTTCTTC. Residues: CASKDLAGATSSYNEQFF.

This clonotype was observed at least ten times. The chain links TRBV11-2 to TRBJ1-2; D gene ambiguous. The germline V gene has CDR1 SGHAT and CDR2 FQNNGV. This CDR3 contains 15 residues. Trimming cost V 0 bases and J 8 bases, with 16 bases left between them. CDR3 protein: CASSLEYTGSVGYTF. The CDR3, as DNA: TGTGCCAGCAGCTTAGAGTATACGGGTTCAGTCGGCTACACCTTC.